These 30 T cell receptor beta chains came from one sample sequenced in a study of response to subunit inactivated influenza vaccine. TCRdb re-called the RT-PCR reads through MiXCR, storing one row per CDR3 protein. The table includes roughly 780,000 distinct CDR3 sequences, less than 20% detected once. The input for sequencing was PBMCs from blood, taken 5 days after vaccination. Source of these receptors: a man in his fifties or sixties who received an inactivated influenza vaccine.

There are a few counts of this clonotype. The rearrangement joins TRBV20-1 to TRBJ1-3; tentative D call: TRBD1 (5 bases). Germline V lookup: CDR1 DFQATT, CDR2 SNEGSKA (reference sequence). With 2 bases removed from V and 9 bases from J, the gap between germline ends came to 14 bases. This CDR3 comprises 13 residues. The CDR3 sequence: CSARQGPSGTIYF. As DNA, the CDR3 is TGCAGTGCTAGACAGGGTCCCTCCGGCACCATATATTTT.

The chain employs TRBV7-9 and TRBJ1-6, with a weak D call TRBD1 (5 bases). From germline, CDR1 is SEHNR and CDR2 FQNEAQ (reference sequence). The length of the CDR3 is 15 residues. With 4 bases removed from V and 9 bases from J, the gap between germline ends came to 16 bases. The CDR3 reads CASSSLTTGGSPLHF. The CDR3 coding sequence is TGTGCCAGCAGCTCACTCACAACCGGGGGTTCACCCCTCCACTTT. Using reference TRBV7-9 and TRBJ1-6 for the parts outside the CDR3, the full variable domain is DTGVSQNPRHKITKRGQNVTFRCDPISEHNRLYWYRQTLGQGPEFLTYFQNEAQLEKSRLLSDRFSAERPKGSFSTLEIQRTEQGDSAMYLCASSSLTTGGSPLHFGNGTRLTVT.

This clonotype was counted between two and nine times. The genes are TRBV19 and TRBJ2-5; D may be TRBD2 (6 bases). The germline CDR1 and CDR2 sequences are LNHDA and SQIVND (reference sequence). V shed 0 bases and J shed 3 bases, with 8 bases lying between them. The CDR3 is 14 residues long. CDR3 residues: CASSIDPGEETQYF. CDR3 nucleotides: TGTGCCAGTAGTATAGATCCGGGAGAAGAGACCCAGTACTTC.

This clonotype was detected a few times. The rearrangement uses TRBV12-3 or TRBV12-4 and TRBJ2-5; D uncertain. The V end was cut by 0 bases, the J end by 2 bases, with 10 bases between. The CDR3 covers 15 residues. The CDR3 nucleotides are TGTGCCAGCAGTTTAGCGGCCCAACCTCAAGAGACCCAGTACTTC. Its translation: CASSLAAQPQETQYF.

This clonotype turned up a few times. CDR3 in DNA: TGCGCCAGCAGCCAAGAAGCCTACACAGATACGCAGTATTTT. Its translation is CASSQEAYTDTQYF. The rearrangement joins TRBV4-3 to TRBJ2-3; D is unclear. Trimming removed 0 bases from V and 2 bases from J, with 6 bases in between. This CDR3 has 14 residues. Germline-derived CDR1 and CDR2 are LGHNA and YSLEER.

The chain carries TRBV12-3 or TRBV12-4 and TRBJ2-7; D uncertain. CDR3 length equals 13 residues. Trimming removed 4 bases from V and 0 bases from J, with 7 bases in between. DNA of the CDR3: TGTGCCAGCAGTTCCCTGGACTCCTACGAGCAGTACTTC. It yields the protein CASSSLDSYEQYF.

This clonotype was recorded many times. This sequence joins TRBV7-9 and TRBJ2-7, with TRBD2 matching over 7 bases. Germline lookup yields CDR1 SEHNR and CDR2 FQNEAQ (reference sequence). The V segment lost 8 bases and the J segment 0 bases; nucleotides outside the gene matches: 7. The CDR3 covers 14 residues. This chain's CDR3 is CASGPGRFSYEQYF. The CDR3, as DNA: TGTGCCAGCGGGCCCGGGAGGTTCTCCTACGAGCAGTACTTC.

The V call is TRBV6-1, the J call TRBJ2-2; D is ambiguous. V lost 7 bases and J 5 bases, leaving 11 bases between the germline ends. The germline V gene has CDR1 MNHNS and CDR2 SASEGT. There are 13 residues in the CDR3. CDR3 residues: CASTDYSTGELFF. The CDR3 DNA follows: TGTGCCAGCACCGATTACAGTACCGGGGAGCTGTTTTTT.

This clonotype occurred a few times. The V gene is TRBV7-9, the J gene TRBJ2-7; 14 bases map to TRBD2. The CDR3 extends over 16 amino acids. Germline CDR1 is SEHNR and CDR2 is FQNEAQ (reference sequence). The J segment lost 5 bases and the V segment lost 3 bases, leaving 6 bases of the junction unmatched. CDR3 protein: CASSLGLAGVPNEQYF. DNA of the CDR3: TGTGCCAGCAGCTTGGGACTAGCGGGGGTACCGAACGAGCAGTACTTC.

The chain links TRBV6-5 to TRBJ2-2; D unclear. The CDR3 runs 15 residues. The germline V and J ends were trimmed by 0 bases and 1 base, with 6 bases remaining between them. CDR1 is MNHEY and CDR2 is SVGAGI in the germline V gene. In nucleotides, the CDR3 is TGTGCCAGCAGTTACTCGATAGGGAACACCGGGGAGCTGTTTTTT. Residues: CASSYSIGNTGELFF.

The chain carries TRBV7-2 and TRBJ2-3; TRBD2 matches at 8 bases. The CDR3 runs to 15 residues. Per the germline V gene, CDR1 is SGHTA and CDR2 is FQGNSA. After removal of 4 bases from V and 3 bases from J, the junction contained 6 bases not matched to a gene. CDR3 coding DNA: TGTGCCAGCAGCTCCGTAGCGGGAAGGACAGATACGCAGTATTTT. Encoded protein: CASSSVAGRTDTQYF.

Many counts were recorded for this clonotype. The chain combines TRBV12-3 or TRBV12-4 with TRBJ2-1; D call uncertain. V was shortened by 2 bases and J by 15 bases, with 14 bases between the two germline ends. The CDR3 loop spans 12 amino acids. CDR3 residues: CASSLPDPLMFF. The CDR3 region has the DNA TGTGCCAGCAGTTTACCAGATCCACTAATGTTCTTC.

CDR3 DNA: TGTGCCAGCAGTCCGGGACTAGGGAGCACCGGGGAGCTGTTTTTT. Its translation is CASSPGLGSTGELFF. The chain links TRBV28 to TRBJ2-2; 8 bases match TRBD2. Germline CDR1 reads MDHEN; CDR2 reads SYDVKM. The V and J ends lost 5 bases and 4 bases, in that order; junction bases with no gene match: 6. The CDR3 consists of 15 residues.

The chain combines TRBV7-2 with TRBJ2-1, with TRBD2 as a possible D gene (5 bases). The CDR3 has 15 amino acids. Germline V CDR1 and CDR2: SGHTA, FQGNSA. The ends were cut back, 3 bases at V and 3 bases at J, with 12 bases in the middle. CDR3 sequence reads: CASSLAASFYNEQFF. CDR3 in DNA: TGTGCCAGCAGCTTGGCGGCTAGCTTCTACAATGAGCAGTTCTTC.

In this sample, this clonotype turned up a few times. This rearrangement joins TRBV7-9 to TRBJ1-1, with D perhaps TRBD1 (5 bases). The CDR3 extends over 14 amino acids. In germline, CDR1 is SEHNR, CDR2 FQNEAQ (reference sequence). Trimming took 5 bases from V and 1 from J, leaving 11 bases between them. The CDR3 nucleotides read TGTGCCAGCAGCCCGACAGCCCAGAACACTGAAGCTTTCTTT. The encoded protein is CASSPTAQNTEAFF.

A few counts support this clonotype. The rearrangement joins TRBV20-1 to TRBJ2-2; maybe TRBD1 (5 bases). V lost 3 bases and J 2 bases, leaving 10 bases between the germline ends. The V gene's germline CDR1 is DFQATT and CDR2 SNEGSKA (reference sequence). The CDR3 runs 14 residues. DNA for the CDR3: TGCAGTGCTAGTACCAGGGCAAACACCGGGGAGCTGTTTTTT. It encodes CSASTRANTGELFF.

J is TRBJ2-5 and V is TRBV20-1; 9 bases line up with TRBD1. The CDR3 is 14 residues long. Germline trimming cut 0 bases from V and 5 bases from J; bases unmatched to any gene: 4. Germline CDR1 DFQATT, CDR2 SNEGSKA (reference sequence). Here the CDR3 reads CSARDGGTGETQYF. The CDR3, as DNA: TGCAGTGCTAGAGATGGAGGGACAGGGGAGACCCAGTACTTC.

This clonotype was detected a few times. The gene calls are TRBV9 and TRBJ2-1, with 7 bases lining up with TRBD2. Germline V CDR1 and CDR2: SGDLS, YYNGEE. V dropped 0 bases and J dropped 2; count of bases not matched to a gene: 8. The CDR3 runs 17 residues. This chain's CDR3 is CASSVDSAGAPYNEQFF. The CDR3 DNA sequence: TGTGCCAGCAGCGTAGATTCGGCGGGAGCCCCCTACAATGAGCAGTTCTTC.

The chain has TRBV3-1 and TRBJ1-1; possibly TRBD1 for D (5 bases). This CDR3 contains 14 residues. Germline V lookup: CDR1 LGHDT, CDR2 YNNKEL (reference sequence). Trimming removed 1 base from V and 4 bases from J, with 10 bases in between. CDR3 sequence reads: CASSQGVQGTEAFF. CDR3 coding DNA: TGTGCCAGCAGCCAAGGGGTTCAGGGCACTGAAGCTTTCTTT.

This rearrangement joins TRBV10-3 to TRBJ2-7; 8 bases map to TRBD2. There are 16 residues in the CDR3. J gave up 2 bases and V 4 bases, and 10 bases lay outside the gene matches. Germline V CDR1 and CDR2: ENHRY, SYGVKD. The CDR3 is CAISGSRAGGAYEQYF. The CDR3 nucleotides are TGTGCCATCAGTGGGTCTAGGGCGGGGGGTGCCTACGAGCAGTACTTC.

This chain connects TRBV20-1 to TRBJ2-2, with a tentative D call TRBD2 (6 bases). This CDR3 is built from 14 residues. V was cut by 4 bases and J by 4 bases, with 13 bases left in between. Germline values: CDR1 DFQATT, CDR2 SNEGSKA (reference sequence). The CDR3 protein is CSAKEGSGTGELFF. The CDR3 coding sequence is TGCAGTGCTAAGGAGGGATCAGGCACCGGGGAGCTGTTTTTT.

This chain uses TRBV6-1 with TRBJ1-6; unclear D gene. Trimming left V 0 bases short and J 10 bases short, with 10 bases between. Germline lookup yields CDR1 MNHNS and CDR2 SASEGT. CDR3 size: 14 residues. The CDR3 loop reads CASSEARWESPLHF. In DNA, the CDR3 is TGTGCCAGCAGTGAAGCGCGCTGGGAATCACCCCTCCACTTT.

The CDR3 is CASSQVVGRGTDTQYF. CDR3 sequence (DNA): TGTGCCAGCAGCCAAGTTGTGGGGCGGGGCACAGATACGCAGTATTTT. The chain joins TRBV4-2 to TRBJ2-3, with D tentatively TRBD1 or TRBD2 (5 bases each). Trimming cost V 1 base and J 1 base, with 12 bases left between them. Germline loops: CDR1 LGHNA, CDR2 YNFKEQ. This CDR3 is built from 16 residues.

This clonotype was detected a few times. This chain uses TRBV5-1 with TRBJ2-2, with TRBD1 as a possible D gene (6 bases). The germline CDR1 and CDR2 sequences are SGHRS and YFSETQ. CDR3 length equals 14 residues. V was cut by 7 bases and J by 4 bases, with 14 bases left in between. In DNA, the CDR3 is TGCGCCAGCGCCAGGGGCGAGGGCACCGGGGAGCTGTTTTTT. Protein: CASARGEGTGELFF.

This clonotype was counted a few times. This chain joins TRBV20-1 and TRBJ2-5, with D tentatively TRBD1 (6 bases). The CDR3 is 14 residues long. Germline lookup yields CDR1 DFQATT and CDR2 SNEGSKA (reference sequence). Trimming took off 5 bases at V and 0 bases at J, with 13 bases between the two ends. The CDR3: CSAGYRTDQETQYF. In DNA form, the CDR3 reads TGCAGTGCTGGATACCGGACAGACCAAGAGACCCAGTACTTC.

This clonotype was seen repeatedly, ten times or more. The chain recombines TRBV27 with TRBJ2-7; perhaps TRBD2 as D (5 bases). Per germline, CDR1 MNHEY and CDR2 SMNVEV (reference sequence). The CDR3 is 17 amino acids. Trimming stripped 4 bases from V and 0 bases from J, with 19 bases between. The CDR3 coding sequence is TGTGCCAGCAGTTCATTAGGGTCCCCGGGGAGCTCCTACGAGCAGTACTTC. Its translation is CASSSLGSPGSSYEQYF.

V and J are TRBV4-1 and TRBJ1-5; D is unclear. Germline V gene sequence: CDR1 MGHRA, CDR2 YSYEKL. The CDR3 loop spans 13 amino acids. Between the trimmed V and J ends, which lost 5 bases and 8 bases, there was a span of 13 bases. The CDR3 reads CASSTRRSEPQHF. The CDR3 DNA is TGCGCCAGCAGCACCCGAAGGTCTGAGCCCCAGCATTTT.

This clonotype was observed a handful of times. The chain links TRBV12-3 or TRBV12-4 to TRBJ2-3, with 11 bases fitting TRBD2. The V and J ends lost 5 bases and 4 bases, in that order; junction bases with no gene match: 11. CDR3 length: 17 amino acids. Here the CDR3 reads CASSASSSGRAADTQYF. DNA for the CDR3: TGTGCCAGCAGTGCAAGTAGTAGCGGGAGGGCCGCAGATACGCAGTATTTT.

The chain couples TRBV29-1 to TRBJ2-2; D is uncertain. Trimming removed 7 bases from V and 3 bases from J, with 9 bases in between. In germline, CDR1 is SQVTM, CDR2 ANQGSEA. The CDR3 has 12 amino acids. In DNA, the CDR3 is TGCAGCGCCCGTAGCTACACCGGGGAGCTGTTTTTT. This encodes CSARSYTGELFF.

The chain has TRBV5-1 and TRBJ2-5, with D unresolved. The CDR3 contains 14 residues. Germline CDR1 is SGHRS and CDR2 is YFSETQ. V lost 0 bases and J 5 bases, leaving 11 bases between the germline ends. CDR3 DNA sequence: TGCGCCAGCAGCTTGGAGGGCGTCCGGGAGACCCAGTACTTC. Translating gives CASSLEGVRETQYF.